The clone carrying this T cell receptor beta chain has more than one count but fewer than ten. A junction boundary mismatches the germline segment, possibly from a read error. This sample is drawn from a study of patients and donors after allogeneic stem cell transplantation. The CDR3 is made up of 14 amino acids. TCRdb re-called the RT-PCR reads through MiXCR, storing one row per CDR3 protein. The top ten clones hold about 7% of a sample with about 410,000 distinct CDR3 sequences, 15% to 20% of them seen once. The receptor's source is a human donor who was either an allogeneic HSCT recipient or a stem cell or donor lymphocyte infusion donor (not recorded which). It is not recorded whose cells these are; they may come from a transplant donor. The chain has TRBV12-3 or TRBV12-4 and TRBJ2-5; D is ambiguous. The specimen sequenced was blood, either unsorted or a sorted T cell fraction (not recorded which). CDR3 nucleotide sequence: TGTGCCAGCAACTCAGCCGGGCTTTCCTCCTATGGGGACTTC. It specifies CASNSAGLSSYGDF.